This T cell receptor beta chain was captured by sequencing in a study of T cells after yellow fever vaccination. Study in general: Researchers used CD3, CD45RA, CCR7 and CD95 to sort out EM, EMRA, CM and Tscm memory subsets.

The CDR3 has 16 residues. V lost 4 bases, J lost 1 base, and 7 bases stayed unmatched. The germline V gene has CDR1 SGHRS and CDR2 YFSETQ. The study made its TCR cDNA through 5'RACE template switching. That step introduced a universal primer site along with UMIs. TCRdb re-called the 5' RACE reads with MiXCR, one entry per CDR3 protein. The data contain approximately 11,000 distinct CDR3 sequences, under 5.5% of them seen just once; the ten biggest clones take up about 1.5%. Study-level points and caveats: Post-booster repertoires contained most primary-vaccination clones again (roughly 96% CD4, around 88% CD8).

By share, this clonotype ranks as medium-sized (0.01 to 0.1%). Sequencing used PBMCs, either bulk or a sorted T-cell subset (CD4+, CD8+, memory, or dextramer-sorted; not recorded which), obtained less than 16 days after the first yellow fever vaccination. This TCR was sampled from a man in his late teens or twenties who received the YFV17D yellow fever vaccine. V gene TRBV5-1 combines with J gene TRBJ2-1, with 8 bases that match TRBD1. The CDR3 sequence is CASSETGAGSYNEQFF. DNA of the CDR3: TGCGCCAGCAGCGAGACAGGGGCAGGGTCCTACAATGAGCAGTTCTTC. Supplemented by reference TRBV5-1 and TRBJ2-1, the full variable domain reads KAGVTQTPRYLIKTRGQQVTLSCSPISGHRSVSWYQQTPGQGLQFLFEYFSETQRNKGNFPGRFSGRQFSNSRSEMNVSTLELGDSALYLCASSETGAGSYNEQFFGPGTRLTVL.